This T cell receptor (beta chain) was profiled in a study of metastatic and nonmetastatic thyroid tumors. Germline-derived CDR1 and CDR2 are MNHEY and SMNVEV (reference sequence). The CDR3 runs 14 residues. The ends lost 11 bases at V and 5 bases at J; junction bases unmatched: 12. Per the original data handling: Across clinicopathological groups, CDR3 differences served as the basis for building a distant-metastasis classifier for papillary thyroid cancer. With MiXCR, TCRdb called clones anew from the PCR reads. These V and J calls originate from TCRdb's pipeline instead of the authors' own analysis. The repertoire holds over 50,000 clones, with almost 30% as singletons. This clone has only a few counts. The entire patient cohort was treatment-naive prior to thyroid surgery.

Sequenced material: blood. The V and J genes are TRBV27 and TRBJ2-3; 8 positions match TRBD2. The receptor comes from a female donor with papillary thyroid cancer or a benign thyroid nodule (not recorded which). Some clones in this sample may be carry-over from other donors' samples. The CDR3 sequence: CAPGREAKGDTQYF. CDR3 in DNA: TGTGCCCCCGGGCGGGAGGCGAAGGGAGATACGCAGTATTTT.